Each of the 21 T cell receptor beta chains below was sequenced from the same sample in a study of CD8 T cells in ankylosing spondylitis. Via MiXCR, TCRdb re-called the 5' RACE reads, giving one row per CDR3 protein. The data show around 330,000 distinct CDR3 sequences, roughly 11% seen once. Sequenced input: blood, either unsorted or a sorted T cell fraction (not recorded which). These receptors originate from a female donor with ankylosing spondylitis or in good health (not recorded which).

This clonotype was observed a handful of times. The gene calls are TRBV7-2 and TRBJ2-5; 7 nucleotides align to TRBD2. The CDR3 spans 13 residues. Germline assignment: CDR1 SGHTA and CDR2 FQGNSA. The trim removed 5 bases at V and 10 bases at J, leaving 10 bases unmatched. CDR3 in amino acids: CASSKTYGGIQYF. The CDR3 DNA reads TGTGCCAGCAGCAAGACGTACGGGGGGATCCAGTACTTC.

The CDR3 region is CASSTRDTSYNEQFF. The CDR3 coding sequence is TGTGCCAGCAGCACTCGGGACACCTCGTACAATGAGCAGTTCTTC. V gene TRBV7-2 combines with J gene TRBJ2-1; possible D gene TRBD1, 6 bases. Germline-derived CDR1 and CDR2 are SGHTA and FQGNSA. The CDR3 has 15 amino acids. Trimming took off 5 bases at V and 4 bases at J, with 15 bases between the two ends.

This clonotype showed up many times. The rearrangement links TRBV20-1 to TRBJ1-2; D gene ambiguous. Germline V lookup: CDR1 DFQATT, CDR2 SNEGSKA (reference sequence). This CDR3 spans 14 amino acids. With 6 bases removed from V and 2 bases from J, the gap between germline ends came to 16 bases. CDR3 in DNA: TGCAGTGCCCTCCGGCACCAAGTCAACTATGGCTACACCTTC. Protein: CSALRHQVNYGYTF.

This clonotype was seen many times. The V call is TRBV5-1, the J call TRBJ2-2; no firm D call. The CDR3 has 16 residues. V dropped 0 bases and J dropped 2 bases, with 11 bases sitting between them. CDR1 is SGHRS, CDR2 YFSETQ, per germline. CDR3 sequence (DNA): TGCGCCAGCAGCTTGGAAGTACCCGAAAACACCGGGGAGCTGTTTTTT. Its protein is CASSLEVPENTGELFF.

The table lists this clonotype with many counts. The rearrangement links TRBV6-1 to TRBJ2-1; the match to TRBD1 covers 7 bases. Germline trimming cut 3 bases from V and 10 bases from J; bases unmatched to any gene: 6. This CDR3 comprises 13 residues. Germline V gene sequence: CDR1 MNHNS, CDR2 SASEGT. The CDR3: CASSDPGTAEQFF. The DNA of the CDR3 is TGTGCCAGCAGTGATCCCGGGACAGCAGAGCAGTTCTTC.

This clonotype has just a few counts. The V call is TRBV2, the J call TRBJ1-2, with D uncertain. The CDR3 is made up of 11 amino acids. The germline V gene encodes CDR1 SNHLY and CDR2 FYNNEI. Trimming took 1 base from V and 6 from J, leaving 3 bases between them. CDR3 DNA: TGTGCCAGCAGTGAAGGGAATGGCTACACCTTC. Translated, it gives CASSEGNGYTF.

This rearrangement joins TRBV9 to TRBJ2-1; tentatively, D is TRBD1 or TRBD2 (6 bases each). Germline V gene sequence: CDR1 SGDLS, CDR2 YYNGEE. Trimming cost V 3 bases and J 7 bases, with 26 bases left between them. The CDR3 sequence is 18 residues long. CDR3 DNA: TGTGCCAGCAGCGCCCAACCTGGGGGGCCGAGTCTCAGGAATGAGCAGTTCTTC. Translation: CASSAQPGGPSLRNEQFF. Variable domain in full (rest from reference TRBV9 and TRBJ2-1): DSGVTQTPKHLITATGQRVTLRCSPRSGDLSVYWYQQSLDQGLQFLIQYYNGEERAKGNILERFSAQQFPDLHSELNLSSLELGDSALYFCASSAQPGGPSLRNEQFFGPGTRLTVL.

This clonotype showed up just a few times. The V gene is TRBV28, the J gene TRBJ2-7; no clear D. The CDR3 sequence is 13 residues long. The V end was cut by 6 bases, the J end by 2 bases, with 11 bases between. The germline V gene has CDR1 MDHEN and CDR2 SYDVKM. Written as DNA, the CDR3 is TGTGCCAGCAGCTTCACCGCCACCTACGAGCAGTACTTC. This translates into CASSFTATYEQYF.

This chain uses TRBV2 with TRBJ2-7, with 10 bases matching TRBD1. In germline, CDR1 is SNHLY, CDR2 FYNNEI. The J segment lost 6 bases and the V segment lost 4 bases, leaving 0 bases of the junction unmatched. This CDR3 has 12 amino acids. The CDR3 here is CASSGDRGEQYF. Here the CDR3 DNA reads TGTGCCAGCAGTGGGGACAGGGGCGAGCAGTACTTC.

This clonotype showed up many times. The CDR3, as DNA: TGCAGCGCTAGGGGGACTGAGCAGTTCTTC. Translated: CSARGTEQFF. This chain links TRBV29-1 with TRBJ2-1; the D gene is possibly TRBD1 (6 bases). Germline V gives CDR1 SQVTM, CDR2 ANQGSEA. Trimming cost V 7 bases and J 9 bases, with 10 bases left between them. This CDR3 spans 10 amino acids.

This chain links TRBV12-3 or TRBV12-4 with TRBJ2-2, with a tentative D call TRBD1 (6 bases). Between the trimmed V and J ends, which lost 6 bases and 3 bases, there was a span of 14 bases. The CDR3 length is 15 residues. The CDR3 here is CASSTRAGDTGELFF. The CDR3 DNA reads as TGTGCCAGCAGCACGCGGGCAGGGGACACCGGGGAGCTGTTTTTT.

Many counts were recorded for this clonotype. The chain recombines TRBV6-5 with TRBJ2-3, with 11 bases identical to TRBD2. Germline V gene sequence: CDR1 MNHEY, CDR2 SVGAGI. The CDR3 consists of 17 residues. Trimming removed 0 bases from V and 3 bases from J; junction bases left unmatched: 5. This chain's CDR3 is CASSYSPSGRRTDTQYF. The CDR3 bases are TGTGCCAGCAGTTACTCCCCTAGCGGGAGGAGGACAGATACGCAGTATTTT.

This clonotype was picked up a small number of times. This chain joins TRBV7-9 and TRBJ2-2; D perhaps matches TRBD1 (5 bases). The CDR3 sequence is 16 residues long. Per germline, CDR1 SEHNR and CDR2 FQNEAQ (reference sequence). The V end was cut by 4 bases, the J end by 6 bases, with 18 bases between. The CDR3 sequence: CASSSTQGGGAGELFF. DNA for the CDR3: TGTGCCAGCAGCTCAACCCAGGGTGGCGGCGCCGGGGAGCTGTTTTTT.

This clonotype was recorded many times. The CDR3 loop reads CASSYPQKPKTSGYNEQFF. The CDR3 DNA sequence: TGTGCCAGCAGTTACCCACAGAAACCCAAGACTAGCGGGTACAATGAGCAGTTCTTC. The gene calls are TRBV6-2 or TRBV6-3 and TRBJ2-1; 10 nucleotides line up with TRBD2. In germline, CDR1 is MNHEY, CDR2 SVGEGT. The CDR3 is made up of 19 amino acids. Trimming cost V 2 bases and J 4 bases; bases outside gene matches: 14.

This clonotype came up a few times. The rearrangement joins TRBV27 to TRBJ2-7; D assignment may be TRBD1 or TRBD2 (6 bases each). Trimming removed 5 bases from V and 4 bases from J, with 27 bases in between. CDR1 MNHEY and CDR2 SMNVEV come from the germline V gene (reference sequence). The CDR3 loop spans 18 amino acids. In DNA form, the CDR3 reads TGTGCCAGCAGTCAAGGCGCGGTGTCGGGGGCTAGGGCTTACGAGCAGTACTTC. Its translation is CASSQGAVSGARAYEQYF.

At least ten counts were recorded for this clonotype. The gene calls are TRBV12-3 or TRBV12-4 and TRBJ1-2; D remains ambiguous. V lost 5 bases and J 4 bases, leaving 11 bases between the germline ends. This CDR3 comprises 13 residues. The CDR3 loop reads CASSPFGLYGYTF. DNA for the CDR3: TGTGCCAGCAGTCCGTTCGGCCTCTATGGCTACACCTTC.

This clonotype was detected many times. CDR3 coding DNA: TGCAGTGCCCCCCTTAGAGGAAACACCATATATTTT. Its translation: CSAPLRGNTIYF. The J gene is TRBJ1-3, the V gene TRBV20-1; D is ambiguous. The CDR3 length is 12 residues. V lost 6 bases and J 4 bases, leaving 10 bases between the germline ends. The germline gives CDR1 DFQATT, CDR2 SNEGSKA (reference sequence).

This clonotype was observed many times. This chain joins TRBV10-3 and TRBJ2-6; 8 bases are a match to TRBD1. Looked up from germline, CDR1 is ENHRY and CDR2 is SYGVKD. The junction had 10 bases not matched to a gene; V was cut back by 6 bases and J by 0 bases. This CDR3 region has 18 residues. CDR3 bases: TGTGCCATCAGACCGGGACAGGCGGAATTCTCTGGGGCCAACGTCCTGACTTTC. As protein: CAIRPGQAEFSGANVLTF.

The chain is built from TRBV5-5 and TRBJ2-2; D might be TRBD2 (5 bases). Germline V CDR1 and CDR2: SGHKS, YYEKEE (reference sequence). The CDR3 contains 15 residues. Trimming shortened V by 1 base and J by 1 base, and 8 bases separated the two germline ends. The CDR3 sequence: CASSLSTKNTGELFF. CDR3 sequence (DNA): TGTGCCAGCAGCTTGTCGACTAAGAACACCGGGGAGCTGTTTTTT.

This clonotype showed up just a few times. The CDR3 here is CASSPDRNEQFF. CDR3 in DNA: TGCGCCAGCAGTCCCGACAGAAATGAGCAGTTCTTC. The chain joins TRBV5-1 to TRBJ2-1, with a possible D match to TRBD1 (5 bases). V lost 5 bases, J lost 7 bases, and 10 bases lay in between. The CDR3 sequence is 12 residues long. Germline V lookup: CDR1 SGHRS, CDR2 YFSETQ. The variable domain in full, with the rest retrieved from reference TRBV5-1 and TRBJ2-1, is KAGVTQTPRYLIKTRGQQVTLSCSPISGHRSVSWYQQTPGQGLQFLFEYFSETQRNKGNFPGRFSGRQFSNSRSEMNVSTLELGDSALYLCASSPDRNEQFFGPGTRLTVL.

This clonotype has ten or more counts. The genes are TRBV29-1 and TRBJ2-7; unclear D gene. Deletions cut 5 bases from V and 3 bases from J, with 8 bases between. Germline CDR1 reads SQVTM; CDR2 reads ANQGSEA. The CDR3 length is 11 residues. CDR3 nucleotide sequence: TGCAGCGTTACAGACAACTACGAGCAGTACTTC. Residues: CSVTDNYEQYF.